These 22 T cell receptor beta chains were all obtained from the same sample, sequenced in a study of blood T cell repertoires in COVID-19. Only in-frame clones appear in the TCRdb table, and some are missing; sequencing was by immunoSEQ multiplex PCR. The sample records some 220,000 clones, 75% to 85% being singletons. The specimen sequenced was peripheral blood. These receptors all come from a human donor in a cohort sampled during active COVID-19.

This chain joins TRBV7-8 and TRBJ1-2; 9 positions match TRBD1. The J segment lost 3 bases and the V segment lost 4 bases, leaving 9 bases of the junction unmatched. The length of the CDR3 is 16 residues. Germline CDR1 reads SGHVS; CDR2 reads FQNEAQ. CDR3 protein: CASSSLGQGEDYGYTF. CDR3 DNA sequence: TGTGCCAGCAGCTCGTTGGGACAGGGAGAGGACTATGGCTACACCTTC.

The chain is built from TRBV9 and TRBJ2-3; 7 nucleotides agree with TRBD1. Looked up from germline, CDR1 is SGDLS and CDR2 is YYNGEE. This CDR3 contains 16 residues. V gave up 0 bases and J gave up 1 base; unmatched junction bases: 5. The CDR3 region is CASSVGGGYGTDTQYF. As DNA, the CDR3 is TGTGCCAGCAGCGTAGGAGGGGGCTATGGCACAGATACGCAGTATTTT.

Here the CDR3 reads CASSPEPLGVAGNTIYF. The CDR3 region has the DNA TGTGCCAGCTCACCGGAGCCGCTAGGGGTTGCGGGAAACACCATATATTTT. This sequence joins TRBV18 and TRBJ1-3, with D possibly TRBD1 on 5 matching bases. V gave up 3 bases and J gave up 4 bases, with 19 bases separating them. Germline V gene lookup returns CDR1 KGHSH and CDR2 LQKENI. The CDR3 runs to 17 residues. Supplemented by reference TRBV18 and TRBJ1-3, the full variable domain reads NAGVMQNPRHLVRRRGQEARLRCSPMKGHSHVYWYRQLPEEGLKFMVYLQKENIIDESGMPKERFSAEFPKEGPSILRIQQVVRGDSAAYFCASSPEPLGVAGNTIYFGEGSWLTVV.

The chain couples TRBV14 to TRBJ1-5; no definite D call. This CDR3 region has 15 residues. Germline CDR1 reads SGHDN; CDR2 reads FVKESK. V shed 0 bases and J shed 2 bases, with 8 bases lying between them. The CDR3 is CASSQDREGNQPQHF. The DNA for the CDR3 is TGTGCCAGCAGCCAAGATAGGGAGGGCAATCAGCCCCAGCATTTT.

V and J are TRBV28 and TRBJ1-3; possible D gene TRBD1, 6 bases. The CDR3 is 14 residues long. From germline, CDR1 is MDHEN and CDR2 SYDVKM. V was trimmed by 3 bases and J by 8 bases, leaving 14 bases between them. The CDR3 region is CASSLSGDGDTIYF. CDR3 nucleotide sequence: TGTGCCAGCAGTTTGTCAGGGGACGGGGACACCATATATTTT.

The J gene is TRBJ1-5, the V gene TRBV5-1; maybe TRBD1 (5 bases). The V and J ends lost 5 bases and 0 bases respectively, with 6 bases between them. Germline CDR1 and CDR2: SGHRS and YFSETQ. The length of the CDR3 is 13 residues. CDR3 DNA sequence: TGCGCCAGCAGAGGGGATAGCAATCAGCCCCAGCATTTT. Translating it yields CASRGDSNQPQHF.

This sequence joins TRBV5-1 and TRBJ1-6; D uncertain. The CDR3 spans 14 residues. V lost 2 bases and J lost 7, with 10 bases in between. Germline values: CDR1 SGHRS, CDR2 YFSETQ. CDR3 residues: CASSFRPANSPLHF. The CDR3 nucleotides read TGCGCCAGCAGCTTTCGGCCAGCGAATTCACCCCTCCACTTT.

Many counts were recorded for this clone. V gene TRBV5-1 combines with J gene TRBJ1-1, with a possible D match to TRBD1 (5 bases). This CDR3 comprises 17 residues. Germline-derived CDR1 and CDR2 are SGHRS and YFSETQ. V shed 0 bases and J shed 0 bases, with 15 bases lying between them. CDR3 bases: TGCGCCAGCAGCTTGGCCAAGCGGGGGACGTTGAACACTGAAGCTTTCTTT. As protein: CASSLAKRGTLNTEAFF.

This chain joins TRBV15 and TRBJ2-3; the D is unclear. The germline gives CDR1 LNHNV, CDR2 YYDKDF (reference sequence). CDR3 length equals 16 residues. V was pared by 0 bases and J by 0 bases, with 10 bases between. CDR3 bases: TGTGCCACCAGCAGAGATCCGTACGGTAGCACAGATACGCAGTATTTT. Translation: CATSRDPYGSTDTQYF.

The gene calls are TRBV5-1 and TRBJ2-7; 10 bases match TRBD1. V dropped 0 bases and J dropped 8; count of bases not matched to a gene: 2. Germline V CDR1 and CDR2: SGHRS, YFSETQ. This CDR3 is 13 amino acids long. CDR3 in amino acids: CASSLGQGAKQYF. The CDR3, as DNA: TGCGCCAGCAGCTTGGGACAGGGGGCGAAGCAGTACTTC.

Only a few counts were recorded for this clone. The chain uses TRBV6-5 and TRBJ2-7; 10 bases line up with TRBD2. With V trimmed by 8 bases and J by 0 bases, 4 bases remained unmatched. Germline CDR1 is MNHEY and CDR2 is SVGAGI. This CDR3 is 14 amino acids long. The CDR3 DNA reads TGTGCCAGCGCCCGACTAGCGGGCTCCTACGAGCAGTACTTC. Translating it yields CASARLAGSYEQYF.

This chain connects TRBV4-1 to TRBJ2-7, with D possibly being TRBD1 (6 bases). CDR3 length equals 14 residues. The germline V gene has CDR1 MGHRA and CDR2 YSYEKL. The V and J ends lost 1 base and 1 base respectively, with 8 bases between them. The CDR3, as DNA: TGCGCCAGCAGCCAAGCCGGACAGTCCTACGAGCAGTACTTC. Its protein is CASSQAGQSYEQYF.

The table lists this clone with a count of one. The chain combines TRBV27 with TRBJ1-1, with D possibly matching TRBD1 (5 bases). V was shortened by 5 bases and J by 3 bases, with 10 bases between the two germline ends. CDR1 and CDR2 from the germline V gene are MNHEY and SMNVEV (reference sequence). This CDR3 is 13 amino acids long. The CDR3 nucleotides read TGTGCCAGCAGTAAACAGGTGGACACTGAAGCTTTCTTT. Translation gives CASSKQVDTEAFF.

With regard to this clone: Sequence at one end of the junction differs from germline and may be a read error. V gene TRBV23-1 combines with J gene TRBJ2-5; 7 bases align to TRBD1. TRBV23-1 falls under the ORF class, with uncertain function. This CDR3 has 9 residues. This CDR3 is CASSLDRDF. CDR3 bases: TGCGCCAGCAGTCTAGACAGGGACTTC.

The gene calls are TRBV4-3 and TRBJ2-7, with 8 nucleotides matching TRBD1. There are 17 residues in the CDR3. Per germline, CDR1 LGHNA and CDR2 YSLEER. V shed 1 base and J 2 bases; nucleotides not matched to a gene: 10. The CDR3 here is CASSQGGGTGLAYEQYF. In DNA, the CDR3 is TGCGCCAGCAGCCAAGGGGGCGGGACAGGCCTGGCCTACGAGCAGTACTTC.

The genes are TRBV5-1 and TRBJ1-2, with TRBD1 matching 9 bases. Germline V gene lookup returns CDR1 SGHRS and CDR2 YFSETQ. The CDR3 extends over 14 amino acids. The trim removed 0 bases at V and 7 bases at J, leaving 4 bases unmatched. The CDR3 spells CASSLGTGGVGYTF. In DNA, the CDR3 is TGCGCCAGCAGCTTGGGAACAGGGGGCGTTGGCTACACCTTC. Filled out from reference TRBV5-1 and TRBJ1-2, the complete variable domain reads KAGVTQTPRYLIKTRGQQVTLSCSPISGHRSVSWYQQTPGQGLQFLFEYFSETQRNKGNFPGRFSGRQFSNSRSEMNVSTLELGDSALYLCASSLGTGGVGYTFGSGTRLTVV.

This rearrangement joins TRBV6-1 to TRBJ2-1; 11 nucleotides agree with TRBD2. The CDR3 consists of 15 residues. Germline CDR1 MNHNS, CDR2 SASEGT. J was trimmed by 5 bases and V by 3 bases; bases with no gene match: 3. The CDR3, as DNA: TGTGCCAGCAGTGACGCACTAGCGGGAGACAATGAGCAGTTCTTC. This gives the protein CASSDALAGDNEQFF.

CDR3 amino acids: CATSIRGLATNEKLFF. The CDR3 DNA reads as TGTGCCACCTCAATCCGGGGACTGGCAACTAATGAAAAACTGTTTTTT. The chain links TRBV19 to TRBJ1-4, with D tentatively TRBD1 (5 bases). CDR3 size: 16 residues. Between the trimmed V and J ends, which lost 10 bases and 0 bases, there was a span of 18 bases. Germline V gives CDR1 LNHDA, CDR2 SQIVND (reference sequence). The full variable domain, in which reference TRBV19 and TRBJ1-4 provide the parts outside the CDR3, is DGGITQSPKYLFRKEGQNVTLSCEQNLNHDAMYWYRQDPGQGLRLIYYSQIVNDFQKGDIAEGYSVSREKKESFPLTVTSAQKNPTAFYLCATSIRGLATNEKLFFGSGTQLSVL.

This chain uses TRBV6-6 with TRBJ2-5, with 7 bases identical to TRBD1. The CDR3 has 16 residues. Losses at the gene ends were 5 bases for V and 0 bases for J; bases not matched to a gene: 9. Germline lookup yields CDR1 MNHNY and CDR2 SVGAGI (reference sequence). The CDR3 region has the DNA TGTGCCAGCAGTGCAGGACAGGTACCATACCAAGAGACCCAGTACTTC. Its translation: CASSAGQVPYQETQYF.

Written as DNA, the CDR3 is TGTGCCAGCAGTCGGCCGACTAGCGGGAGGGGCGAGCAGTACTTC. It codes for CASSRPTSGRGEQYF. This sequence joins TRBV28 and TRBJ2-7; 14 nucleotides agree with TRBD2. Unmatched junction bases numbered 6, after V lost 5 bases and J lost 6 bases. CDR1 and CDR2 (germline): MDHEN, SYDVKM. The CDR3 has 15 amino acids. The variable domain in full, completed from reference TRBV28 and TRBJ2-7, reads DVKVTQSSRYLVKRTGEKVFLECVQDMDHENMFWYRQDPGLGLRLIYFSYDVKMKEKGDIPEGYSVSREKKERFSLILESASTNQTSMYLCASSRPTSGRGEQYFGPGTRLTVT.

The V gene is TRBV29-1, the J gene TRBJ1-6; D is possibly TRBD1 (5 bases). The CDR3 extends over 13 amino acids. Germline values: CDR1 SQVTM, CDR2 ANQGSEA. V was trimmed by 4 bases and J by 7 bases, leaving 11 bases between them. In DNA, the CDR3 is TGCAGCGTTGCGACGACAGACAATTCACCCCTCCACTTT. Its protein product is CSVATTDNSPLHF.

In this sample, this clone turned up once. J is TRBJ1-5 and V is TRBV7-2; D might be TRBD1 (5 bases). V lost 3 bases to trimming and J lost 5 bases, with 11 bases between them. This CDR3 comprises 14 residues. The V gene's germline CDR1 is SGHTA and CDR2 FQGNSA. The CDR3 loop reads CASSLSGGYQPQHF. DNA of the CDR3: TGTGCCAGCAGCTTGTCCGGGGGGTATCAGCCCCAGCATTTT.